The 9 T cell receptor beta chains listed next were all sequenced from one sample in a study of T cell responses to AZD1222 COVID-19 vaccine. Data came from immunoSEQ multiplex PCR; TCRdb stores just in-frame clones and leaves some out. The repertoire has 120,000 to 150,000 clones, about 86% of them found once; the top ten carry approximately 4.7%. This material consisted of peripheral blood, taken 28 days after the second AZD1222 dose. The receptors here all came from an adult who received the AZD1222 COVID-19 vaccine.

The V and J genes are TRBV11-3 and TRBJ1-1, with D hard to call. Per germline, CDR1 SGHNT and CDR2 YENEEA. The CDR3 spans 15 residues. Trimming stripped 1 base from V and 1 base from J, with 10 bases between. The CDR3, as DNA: TGTGCCAGCAGCTTAGTCAACCTGGGGAACACTGAAGCTTTCTTT. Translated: CASSLVNLGNTEAFF.

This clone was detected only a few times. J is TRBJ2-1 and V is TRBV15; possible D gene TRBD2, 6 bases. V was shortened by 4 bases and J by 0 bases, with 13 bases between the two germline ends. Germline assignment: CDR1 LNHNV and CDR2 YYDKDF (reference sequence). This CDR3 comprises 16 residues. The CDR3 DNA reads TGTGCCACCAGCATGGGACTTTCGAGCTCCTACAATGAGCAGTTCTTC. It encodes CATSMGLSSSYNEQFF.

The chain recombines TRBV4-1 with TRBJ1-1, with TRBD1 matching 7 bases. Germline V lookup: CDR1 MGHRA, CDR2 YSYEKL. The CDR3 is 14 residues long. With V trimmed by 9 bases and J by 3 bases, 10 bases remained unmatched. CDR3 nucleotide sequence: TGCGCCAGACGGACAGGAGGAAGAGACACTGAAGCTTTCTTT. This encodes CARRTGGRDTEAFF.

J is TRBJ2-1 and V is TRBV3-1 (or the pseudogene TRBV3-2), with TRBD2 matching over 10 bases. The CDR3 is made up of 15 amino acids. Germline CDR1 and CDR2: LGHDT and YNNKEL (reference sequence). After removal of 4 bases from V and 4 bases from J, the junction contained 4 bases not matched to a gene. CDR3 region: CASSPSGGGYNEQFF. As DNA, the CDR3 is TGTGCCAGCAGCCCCAGCGGGGGGGGTTACAATGAGCAGTTCTTC.

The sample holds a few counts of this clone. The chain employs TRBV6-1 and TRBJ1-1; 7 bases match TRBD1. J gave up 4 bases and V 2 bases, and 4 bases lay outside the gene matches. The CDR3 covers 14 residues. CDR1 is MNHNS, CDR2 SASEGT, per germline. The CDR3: CASSERGQITEAFF. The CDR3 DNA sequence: TGTGCCAGCAGTGAACGGGGACAGATCACTGAAGCTTTCTTT.

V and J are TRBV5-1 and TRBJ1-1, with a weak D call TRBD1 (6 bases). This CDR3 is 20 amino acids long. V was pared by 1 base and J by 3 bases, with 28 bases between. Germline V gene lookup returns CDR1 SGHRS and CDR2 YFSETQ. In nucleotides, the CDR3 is TGCGCCAGCAGCTTGCCCCGAGCCGGCTCCAGGTCCAAGGGGGACACTGAAGCTTTCTTT. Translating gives CASSLPRAGSRSKGDTEAFF.

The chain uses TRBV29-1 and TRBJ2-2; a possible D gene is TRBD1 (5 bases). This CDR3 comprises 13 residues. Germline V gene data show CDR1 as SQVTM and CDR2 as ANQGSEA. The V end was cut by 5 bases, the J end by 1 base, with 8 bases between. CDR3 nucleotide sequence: TGCAGCGTTCGCAGGGTGAACACCGGGGAGCTGTTTTTT. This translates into CSVRRVNTGELFF.

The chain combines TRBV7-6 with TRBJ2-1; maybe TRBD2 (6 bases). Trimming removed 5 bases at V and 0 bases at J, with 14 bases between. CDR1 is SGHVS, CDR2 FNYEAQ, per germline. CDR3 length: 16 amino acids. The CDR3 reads CASSPNEAGSYNEQFF. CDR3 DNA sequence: TGTGCCAGCAGCCCCAACGAAGCGGGCTCCTACAATGAGCAGTTCTTC.

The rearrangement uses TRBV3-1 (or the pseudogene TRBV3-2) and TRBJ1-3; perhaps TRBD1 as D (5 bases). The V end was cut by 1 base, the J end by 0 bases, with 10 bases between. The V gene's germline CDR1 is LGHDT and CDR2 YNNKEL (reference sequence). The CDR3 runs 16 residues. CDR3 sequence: CASSQVPGGSGNTIYF. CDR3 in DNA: TGTGCCAGCAGCCAAGTCCCGGGGGGCTCTGGAAACACCATATATTTT.